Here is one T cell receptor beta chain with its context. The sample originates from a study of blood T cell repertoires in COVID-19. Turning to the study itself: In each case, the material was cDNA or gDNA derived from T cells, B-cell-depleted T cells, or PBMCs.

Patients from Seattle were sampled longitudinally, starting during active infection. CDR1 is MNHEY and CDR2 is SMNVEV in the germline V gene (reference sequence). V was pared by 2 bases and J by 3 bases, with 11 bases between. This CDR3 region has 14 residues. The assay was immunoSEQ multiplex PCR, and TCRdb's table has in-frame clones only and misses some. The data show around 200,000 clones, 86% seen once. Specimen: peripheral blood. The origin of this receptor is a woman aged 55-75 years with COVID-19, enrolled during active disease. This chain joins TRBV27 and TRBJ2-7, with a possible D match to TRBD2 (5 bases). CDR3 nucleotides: TGTGCCAGCAGTTTACGGGGAGTTATCTACGAGCAGTACTTC. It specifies CASSLRGVIYEQYF.